Presented here are 20 T cell receptor beta chains from one specimen sequenced in a study of blood T cells in healthy people across ages. A second PCR, run for roughly 7 to 12 cycles, used a sample-barcoded 5' primer plus a J-beta primer mix. TCRdb recomputed calls from the 5' RACE reads with MiXCR, one row per CDR3 protein. The sample contains about 730,000 distinct CDR3 sequences, about 42% of which appear only once. The source material was blood. These receptor sequences come from a woman aged 55 to 70 in good health.

Comment on this clonotype: A read error may produce the germline difference seen at one junction end. V usage is TRBV6-2 or TRBV6-3 and J usage is TRBJ2-3, with a weak D call TRBD1 (5 bases). Germline V lookup: CDR1 MNHEY, CDR2 SVGEGT. There are 16 residues in the CDR3. CDR3 protein: CASSYSPRYPTGTQYF. The CDR3, as DNA: TGTGCCAGCAGTTACTCTCCGAGATATCCCACAGGTACGCAGTATTTT.

This clonotype appeared a single time. This chain joins TRBV28 and TRBJ2-4; D is tentatively TRBD1 or TRBD2 (5 bases each). The J call may be incorrect, as the DNA end agrees better with TRBJ2-7. There are 14 residues in the CDR3. Germline V CDR1 and CDR2: MDHEN, SYDVKM. Here the CDR3 DNA reads TGTGCCAGCACCTGGGGGTCAATATCCGACGAGCAGTACTTC. Translated, it gives CASTWGSISDEQYF.

This clonotype showed up just a few times. The chain carries TRBV5-1 and TRBJ2-7, with TRBD1 matching 8 bases. Trimming cost V 4 bases and J 2 bases; bases outside gene matches: 5. Looked up from germline, CDR1 is SGHRS and CDR2 is YFSETQ. This CDR3 region has 14 residues. The CDR3 loop is CASSSTGGAYEQYF. The CDR3 region has the DNA TGCGCCAGCAGCAGCACAGGGGGAGCCTACGAGCAGTACTTC.

The chain links TRBV5-1 to TRBJ1-2, with TRBD1 matching over 7 bases. This CDR3 is built from 13 residues. The junction had 4 bases not matched to a gene; V was cut back by 0 bases and J by 8 bases. Germline V gene lookup returns CDR1 SGHRS and CDR2 YFSETQ. The chain's CDR3 is CASSLVTGQGYTF. CDR3 coding DNA: TGCGCCAGCAGCTTGGTGACAGGGCAAGGCTACACCTTC.

This clonotype has a count of ten or more. The CDR3 region is CSVRDGSYNEQFF. For the CDR3, the DNA is TGCAGCGTACGGGACGGCTCCTACAATGAGCAGTTCTTC. The V gene is TRBV29-1, the J gene TRBJ2-1; TRBD1 or TRBD2 may be the D gene (5 bases each). The CDR3 is 13 residues long. The germline V gene has CDR1 SQVTM and CDR2 ANQGSEA. The V gene lost 6 bases and the J gene lost 0 bases, with 9 bases spanning the gap.

In this sample, this clonotype turned up a few times. The chain joins TRBV6-2 or TRBV6-3 to TRBJ2-3; 11 nucleotides agree with TRBD2. The CDR3 length is 14 residues. V trimming: 4 bases; J trimming: 12 bases; junction bases outside the gene matches: 9. CDR1 and CDR2 from the germline V gene are MNHEY and SVGEGT. The CDR3 reads CASSSSSSGRFQYF. CDR3 coding DNA: TGTGCCAGCAGTTCCTCCTCTAGCGGGAGGTTTCAGTATTTT.

This clonotype showed up just a few times. The chain is built from TRBV20-1 and TRBJ1-1; D gene uncertain. Germline CDR1 and CDR2: DFQATT and SNEGSKA (reference sequence). Trimming cost V 1 base and J 3 bases, with 6 bases left between them. CDR3 length: 12 amino acids. The CDR3 region is CSARGRDTEAFF. The CDR3 DNA follows: TGCAGTGCTAGAGGGAGAGACACTGAAGCTTTCTTT.

This clonotype was seen ten or more times. V usage is TRBV29-1 and J usage is TRBJ1-1; TRBD1 aligns across 8 bases. V dropped 7 bases and J dropped 5; count of bases not matched to a gene: 6. The CDR3 has 12 amino acids. The germline V gene encodes CDR1 SQVTM and CDR2 ANQGSEA. This CDR3 is CSARGQGTEAFF. For the CDR3, the DNA is TGCAGCGCCAGGGGGCAGGGGACTGAAGCTTTCTTT.

The chain links TRBV12-3 or TRBV12-4 to TRBJ2-4, with TRBD2 matching over 7 bases. CDR3 length equals 18 residues. Trimming cost V 5 bases and J 3 bases; bases outside gene matches: 16. The DNA of the CDR3 is TGTGCCAGCAGTCCTACGGCTGGACTAGTTTGGGTCAAAAACATTCAGTACTTC. Encoded protein: CASSPTAGLVWVKNIQYF.

The chain has TRBV10-1 and TRBJ2-3; weak D call: TRBD2 (5 bases). The CDR3 length is 13 residues. Trimming took off 4 bases at V and 8 bases at J, with 13 bases between the two ends. Germline V gene sequence: CDR1 WNHNN, CDR2 SYGVQD (reference sequence). CDR3 nucleotide sequence: TGCGCCAGCAGTGCGTCCGGGGTAGGTACGCAGTATTTT. Protein product: CASSASGVGTQYF.

This clonotype was observed many times. The rearrangement links TRBV29-1 to TRBJ2-7, with 9 bases fitting TRBD1. The germline V gene has CDR1 SQVTM and CDR2 ANQGSEA. Trimming at V came to 5 bases and at J to 5 bases, leaving 4 bases not matched to a gene. The CDR3 has 12 residues. This CDR3 is CSVTTGGDEQYF. The CDR3, as DNA: TGCAGCGTTACGACAGGGGGTGACGAGCAGTACTTC.

This clonotype was counted many times. The chain couples TRBV28 to TRBJ2-3; D is undetermined. The CDR3 is 12 amino acids. Germline lookup yields CDR1 MDHEN and CDR2 SYDVKM. The germline V and J ends were trimmed by 7 bases and 4 bases, with 9 bases remaining between them. The DNA of the CDR3 is TGTGCCAGCACCGCACTTCCAGATACGCAGTATTTT. Translated: CASTALPDTQYF.

This clonotype was recorded a few times. The genes are TRBV6-1 and TRBJ2-2; 7 bases are shared with TRBD2. The V segment lost 5 bases and the J segment 5 bases; nucleotides outside the gene matches: 8. Germline CDR1 reads MNHNS; CDR2 reads SASEGT. The CDR3 contains 15 residues. The CDR3 sequence: CASSRAGSGTGELFF. The CDR3 DNA follows: TGTGCCAGCAGTAGAGCGGGAAGTGGGACCGGGGAGCTGTTTTTT.

In regard to this clonotype: The junction does not match germline at one end; this may be a read error. V is TRBV4-2 and J is TRBJ1-6, with a tentative D call TRBD1 (5 bases). Germline V CDR1 and CDR2: LGHNA, YNFKEQ. This CDR3 has 17 amino acids. CDR3 nucleotides: TGTGCCAGCAGCCCAACCGGAGGGGTCTCCTATAATTCACCCCCCCACTTT. This encodes CASSPTGGVSYNSPPHF.

The gene calls are TRBV3-1 and TRBJ2-5, with 11 bases identical to TRBD2. The CDR3 covers 17 residues. Germline loops: CDR1 LGHDT, CDR2 YNNKEL (reference sequence). The ends lost 0 bases at V and 4 bases at J; junction bases unmatched: 7. The CDR3 here is CASSQDRVLAGGETQYF. The CDR3 region has the DNA TGTGCCAGCAGCCAAGATCGGGTGCTAGCGGGAGGAGAGACCCAGTACTTC.

The chain employs TRBV20-1 and TRBJ1-1; maybe TRBD1 (5 bases). V lost 0 bases, J lost 1 base, and 15 bases lay in between. The V gene's germline CDR1 is DFQATT and CDR2 SNEGSKA (reference sequence). The CDR3 has 16 residues. CDR3 in amino acids: CSARDPLRRGNTEAFF. For the CDR3, the DNA is TGCAGTGCTAGAGATCCCCTCCGGAGGGGGAACACTGAAGCTTTCTTT.

With regard to this clonotype: A read error may account for a junction end that differs from germline. The J gene is TRBJ1-2, the V gene TRBV14; D is unresolved. Germline CDR1 SGHDN, CDR2 FVKESK. The CDR3 is made up of 12 amino acids. The chain's CDR3 is CVSSQNWGGYTF. CDR3 sequence (DNA): TGTGTCAGCAGCCAAAACTGGGGTGGCTACACCTTC. The whole variable domain, remainder taken from reference TRBV14 and TRBJ1-2, is EAGVTQFPSHSVIEKGQTVTLRCDPISGHDNLYWYRRVMGKEIKFLLHFVKESKQDESGMPNNRFLAERTGGTYSTLKVQPAELEDSGVYFCVSSQNWGGYTFGSGTRLTVV.

This clonotype was found a few times. The V call is TRBV28, the J call TRBJ1-4; TRBD1 is a possible D gene (5 bases). V lost 6 bases, J lost 7 bases, and 21 bases lay in between. Germline values: CDR1 MDHEN, CDR2 SYDVKM. This CDR3 comprises 16 residues. The CDR3, as DNA: TGTGCCAGCAGCCGGGCCTCTGAGGGGCCAATTGAAAAACTGTTTTTT. Translated: CASSRASEGPIEKLFF.

On this clonotype itself: A much larger clonotype is one base distant, so this may be a read error. CDR3 region: CASSQQGTQYF. The CDR3 DNA reads TGTGCCAGCAGCCAACAAGGGACCCAGTACTTC. The chain links TRBV3-1 to TRBJ2-5; unclear D gene. CDR1 and CDR2 from the germline V gene are LGHDT and YNNKEL (reference sequence). The length of the CDR3 is 11 residues.

Only a few counts were recorded for this clonotype. The J gene is TRBJ2-3, the V gene TRBV9, with a weak D call TRBD2 (6 bases). V lost 4 bases, J lost 0 bases, and 15 bases lay in between. CDR3 length: 16 residues. CDR1 is SGDLS, CDR2 YYNGEE, per germline. CDR3 amino acids: CASSPRTTLSTDTQYF. DNA for the CDR3: TGTGCCAGCAGCCCGAGGACTACCCTAAGCACAGATACGCAGTATTTT.